The 2 T cell receptor beta chains given below trace back to one sample, sequenced in a study of CD8+ T cells in alopecia areata (dated by TCRdb to between 2018 and 2020). Libraries were built with the immunoSEQ multiplex PCR assay. RNA was extracted from all samples and reverse transcribed into cDNA as template for TCR sequencing. Entries here come from immuneACCESS through TCRdb and include only in-frame sequences with V and J called. Some clones fail to appear in such tables; in the studies checked, an unresolved V gene covers under half of the shortfall, and the cause of the remainder is unknown. For this sample the table gives more than 95,000 clones, of which approximately 42% were detected only once. About 1.5% of the sample goes to the ten largest clones. Sequencing was carried out using CD4+ T cells sorted from blood. The receptors were sampled from a human donor with alopecia areata.

The V and J genes are TRBV6-5 and TRBJ2-5; 12 bases line up with TRBD2. Looked up from germline, CDR1 is MNHEY and CDR2 is SVGAGI. This CDR3 contains 16 residues. V shed 2 bases and J 2 bases; nucleotides not matched to a gene: 3. CDR3 in amino acids: CASSYGLAGGQETQYF. CDR3 coding DNA: TGTGCCAGCAGTTACGGGCTAGCGGGAGGGCAAGAGACCCAGTACTTC.

This clone was observed a few times. Additional DNA sequences in this sample encode the identical CDR3. CDR3 amino acids: CSVGGGGNQPQHF. The CDR3 DNA follows: TGCAGCGTTGGAGGAGGAGGCAATCAGCCCCAGCATTTT. The chain combines TRBV29-1 with TRBJ1-5; D call uncertain. Trimming cost V 4 bases and J 2 bases, with 9 bases left between them. CDR3 size: 13 residues. CDR1 is SQVTM and CDR2 is ANQGSEA in the germline V gene. The full variable domain, rest sourced from reference TRBV29-1 and TRBJ1-5, is SAVISQKPSRDICQRGTSLTIQCQVDSQVTMMFWYRQQPGQSLTLIATANQGSEATYESGFVIDKFPISRPNLTFSTLTVSNMSPEDSSIYLCSVGGGGNQPQHFGDGTRLSIL.